Below are 3 T cell receptor beta chains sequenced from a single sample in a study of OX40 agonist ivuxolimab in advanced cancers. Profiled with immunoSEQ multiplex PCR; TCRdb holds only in-frame clones, not every one. The sample lists under 80,000 clones, about nine tenths occurring once. Sequencing was performed on CD4+ or CD8+ T cells sorted from blood, taken in a trial of the OX40 agonist ivuxolimab. The source is an adult with an advanced solid tumor such as melanoma, head and neck, liver or kidney cancer.

The chain is built from TRBV11-2 and TRBJ1-1; D is uncertain. This CDR3 has 14 amino acids. Germline V gene data show CDR1 as SGHAT and CDR2 as FQNNGV. Trimming took off 0 bases at V and 11 bases at J, with 16 bases between the two ends. In DNA form, the CDR3 reads TGTGCCAGCAGCTTAGATCTTGGGGTGGCCGCCGCTTTCTTT. This codes for CASSLDLGVAAAFF.

CDR3 sequence: CASNSQESQPQHF. Written as DNA, the CDR3 is TGTGCCAGCAACTCCCAGGAGTCACAGCCCCAGCATTTT. This chain connects TRBV7-2 to TRBJ1-5; D not resolved. The CDR3 is 13 residues long. Trimming took 7 bases from V and 7 from J, leaving 14 bases between them. Germline V gene sequence: CDR1 SGHTA, CDR2 FQGNSA.

The rearrangement joins TRBV10-3 to TRBJ2-7; 7 nucleotides match TRBD1. Germline V gives CDR1 ENHRY, CDR2 SYGVKD. V was clipped by 4 bases and J by 3 bases; unmatched bases: 3. The CDR3 covers 13 residues. The CDR3 region is CAISAGQNYEQYF. The CDR3 nucleotides read TGTGCCATCAGTGCGGGACAGAACTACGAGCAGTACTTC.